The rows below give T cell receptor beta chains drawn from one sample of a study of identical twins. MiXCR was run by TCRdb on the 5' RACE reads, yielding one entry per CDR3 protein. The sample lists around 280,000 distinct CDR3 sequences, roughly 8.6% occurring once. In addition, the sample was reused for a study of yellow fever vaccine responses in identical twins.

What was sequenced was memory (CD45RO+) T cells sorted from blood. The receptors shown here come from a woman aged 18-35 years in good health. Each CDR3 is given with its conserved first and last residue. Each record gives: J gene, V gene, CDR3 length, CDR3 protein.

J: TRBJ2-7; V: TRBV12-3/TRBV12-4; length: 12; CDR3: CASGGGAYEQYF
J: TRBJ2-1; V: TRBV4-1; length: 16; CDR3: CASSQVNLVDYNEQFF
J: TRBJ1-5; V: TRBV7-2; length: 14; CDR3: CASSLTLGNQPQHF
J: TRBJ2-1; V: TRBV6-1; length: 15; CDR3: CASSPGNPSYNEQFF
J: TRBJ2-3; V: TRBV11-2; length: 15; CDR3: CASSRGYADTDTQYF
J: TRBJ2-1; V: TRBV7-2; length: 16; CDR3: CASSPMAATLGNEQFF
J: TRBJ2-1; V: TRBV20-1; length: 14; CDR3: CSASPGGLAYEQFF
J: TRBJ2-5; V: TRBV3-1; length: 14; CDR3: CASTSDTTQETQYF
J: TRBJ1-3; V: TRBV5-1; length: 16; CDR3: CASSPDGRSSGNTIYF
J: TRBJ1-1; V: TRBV20-1; length: 13; CDR3: CSAIGGARTEAFF
J: TRBJ2-3; V: TRBV7-3; length: 15; CDR3: CASRSGGGDTDTQYF
J: TRBJ1-5; V: TRBV12-5; length: 17; CDR3: CASGLAPGLNSNQPQHF
J: TRBJ2-2; V: TRBV11-2; length: 15; CDR3: CASSLDFVNTGELFF
J: TRBJ2-5; V: TRBV11-3; length: 16; CDR3: CASSLLGPPSQETQYF
J: TRBJ1-3; V: TRBV6-1; length: 13; CDR3: CASSADGGNTIYF
J: TRBJ2-1; V: TRBV4-2; length: 16; CDR3: CASSQGETSGRIEQFF
J: TRBJ2-7; V: TRBV20-1; length: 13; CDR3: CSATGQGAKEQYF
J: TRBJ1-4; V: TRBV5-1; length: 15; CDR3: CASSRDRVPNEKLFF
J: TRBJ1-4; V: TRBV6-1; length: 15; CDR3: CASSPQDSLGEKLFF
J: TRBJ2-1; V: TRBV10-3; length: 16; CDR3: CAISDFLAGGNNEQFF
J: TRBJ2-1; V: TRBV24-1; length: 17; CDR3: CAAPRESRIRTYNEQFF
J: TRBJ2-2; V: TRBV3-1; length: 11; CDR3: CASGLVGELFF
J: TRBJ2-7; V: TRBV7-3; length: 13; CDR3: CASSLGQGAKQYF
J: TRBJ2-1; V: TRBV6-5; length: 16; CDR3: CASSYRGSASYNEQFF
J: TRBJ2-3; V: TRBV29-1; length: 13; CDR3: CSVWGGKRDTQYF
J: TRBJ2-5; V: TRBV9; length: 15; CDR3: CASSPFYQGQETQYF
J: TRBJ2-7; V: TRBV6-1; length: 13; CDR3: CASSEARTHEQYF
J: TRBJ2-1; V: TRBV3-1; length: 18; CDR3: CASSRGHPVGSSYNEQFF
J: TRBJ2-1; V: TRBV27; length: 20; CDR3: CASSPRTGLFLAGGNNEQFF
J: TRBJ2-1; V: TRBV24-1; length: 16; CDR3: CATSETPGTNYNEQFF
J: TRBJ2-3; V: TRBV7-9; length: 16; CDR3: CASSPWGQGGTDTQYF
J: TRBJ2-2; V: TRBV6-5; length: 14; CDR3: CASSYNREAGELFF
J: TRBJ1-2; V: TRBV6-1; length: 15; CDR3: CASSEDNDALDGYTF
J: TRBJ1-4; V: TRBV12-3/TRBV12-4; length: 15; CDR3: CASTPTVATNEKLFF
J: TRBJ2-7; V: TRBV6-2/TRBV6-3; length: 14; CDR3: CASSYELGSYEQYF
J: TRBJ2-4; V: TRBV15; length: 16; CDR3: CATSSRLAGGPNIQYF
J: TRBJ1-1; V: TRBV20-1; length: 12; CDR3: CSARGTDDEAFF
J: TRBJ2-1; V: TRBV5-1; length: 13; CDR3: CASSVGPYNEQFF
J: TRBJ1-1; V: TRBV29-1; length: 13; CDR3: CSPCPGAHTEAFF
J: TRBJ2-1; V: TRBV18; length: 13; CDR3: CASSIQGWDEQFF
J: TRBJ2-3; V: TRBV9; length: 18; CDR3: CASSVVPGTGSSTDTQYF
J: TRBJ2-1; V: TRBV6-1; length: 14; CDR3: CASGRDRVKNEQFF
J: TRBJ1-1; V: TRBV13; length: 17; CDR3: CASSLGIGRGPVTEAFF
J: TRBJ2-2; V: TRBV3-1; length: 15; CDR3: CASGQGQTNTGELFF
J: TRBJ2-1; V: TRBV12-3/TRBV12-4; length: 15; CDR3: CASTLQGSSYNEQFF
J: TRBJ2-1; V: TRBV11-2; length: 15; CDR3: CASTQGVTSYNEQFF
J: TRBJ2-2; V: TRBV24-1; length: 17; CDR3: CATSVPRGTGKTGELFF
J: TRBJ2-3; V: TRBV29-1; length: 16; CDR3: CSVEDPRGHPTDTQYF
J: TRBJ2-1; V: TRBV27; length: 12; CDR3: CASSLTGVLWFF
J: TRBJ1-2; V: TRBV28; length: 13; CDR3: CASHQGSYYGYTF
J: TRBJ2-1; V: TRBV12-3/TRBV12-4; length: 15; CDR3: CASSLVGPPVGEQFF
J: TRBJ2-7; V: TRBV12-3/TRBV12-4; length: 12; CDR3: CASRGGVHEQYF
J: TRBJ1-5; V: TRBV11-2; length: 13; CDR3: CASSLWENQPQHF
J: TRBJ2-7; V: TRBV6-1; length: 15; CDR3: CASSEPYTATGEQYF
J: TRBJ2-7; V: TRBV7-2; length: 13; CDR3: CASSLGRSSEQYF